This entry features one T cell receptor beta chain sequence. Its antigen remains unknown. In every case, the donor was a healthy Caucasian. The sample is drawn from a study of identical twins. Regarding the study as a whole: Invariant populations such as MAIT and iNKT cells could partly muddle zero-insertion analyses. Abundant beta clonotypes from cord blood bore fewer insertions; memory repertoires lacked this pattern.

Carrying unique molecular identifiers, the cDNA also gained a universal primer site through template switching. In TCRdb, the 5' RACE reads were re-called with MiXCR into one record per CDR3 protein. The repertoire holds roughly 260,000 distinct CDR3 sequences, over 13% seen once, with around 8.9% in the top ten. This TCR was sampled from a woman aged 18-29 years in good health. The specimen sequenced was memory (CD45RO+) T cells sorted from blood.

This chain's CDR3 is CASTQPWDSSYEQYF. In nucleotides, the CDR3 is TGTGCCAGCACCCAACCGTGGGACAGCTCCTACGAGCAGTACTTC. The chain combines TRBV6-1 with TRBJ2-7, with TRBD1 identical over 7 bases. J lost 0 bases, V lost 7 bases, and 9 bases had no gene match. This CDR3 is 15 amino acids long. The germline CDR1 and CDR2 sequences are MNHNS and SASEGT.